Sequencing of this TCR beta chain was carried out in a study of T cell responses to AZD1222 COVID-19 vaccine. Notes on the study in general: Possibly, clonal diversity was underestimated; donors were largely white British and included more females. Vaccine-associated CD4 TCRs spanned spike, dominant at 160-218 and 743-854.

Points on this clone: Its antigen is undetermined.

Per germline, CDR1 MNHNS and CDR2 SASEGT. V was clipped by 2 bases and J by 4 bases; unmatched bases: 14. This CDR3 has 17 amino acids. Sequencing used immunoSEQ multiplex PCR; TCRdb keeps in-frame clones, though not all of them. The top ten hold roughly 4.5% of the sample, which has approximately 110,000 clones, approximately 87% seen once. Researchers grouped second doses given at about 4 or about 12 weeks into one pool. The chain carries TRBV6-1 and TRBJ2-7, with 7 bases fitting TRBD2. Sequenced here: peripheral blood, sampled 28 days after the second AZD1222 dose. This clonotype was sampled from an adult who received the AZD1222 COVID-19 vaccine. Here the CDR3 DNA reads TGTGCCAGCAGTGAAAAATCGGGGGGTGGAGGTCCTTACGAGCAGTACTTC. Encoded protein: CASSEKSGGGGPYEQYF.